The rows below give T cell receptor beta chains drawn from one sample of a study of Tregs in tolerant kidney transplant recipients. Assay used: immunoSEQ multiplex PCR; TCRdb lists only in-frame clones, some missing. The sample has approximately 90,000 clones, roughly 93% seen once. The sequenced sample was CD4+ T cells from blood (PBMCs), obtained 12 months after the transplant. These receptor sequences come from a human patient who received a combined kidney and bone marrow transplant. Some T cells may possibly be graft donor cells. The CDR3 runs from the conserved cysteine through the conserved F or W. The D gene is left open where the match is weak. Clone size is stated in some rows and not others, as once, few, many or a class when expanded.

NA	TRBV4-3	TRBJ1-6	NA	TGCGCCAGCAGCCAACACGGACTGCTACTCCACTTT	CASSQHGLLLHF
NA	TRBV9	TRBJ2-6	NA	TGTGCCAGCAGCGTAGCCAGTTTCCAAGGGGCCAACGTCCTGACTTTC	CASSVASFQGANVLTF
few	TRBV6-1	TRBJ1-1	TRBD1	TGTGCCAGCAGCGCCCAGGGGGCTGTGAACACTGAAGCTTTCTTT	CASSAQGAVNTEAFF
NA	TRBV2	TRBJ2-1	NA	TGTGCCAGCAGTAGGGACTCAAGCCACAATGAGCAGTTCTTC	CASSRDSSHNEQFF
NA	TRBV7-9	TRBJ1-4	NA	TGTGCCAGCAGCTTAGGTGGGGGGACAACTAATGAAAAACTGTTTTTT	CASSLGGGTTNEKLFF
NA	TRBV11-2	TRBJ2-1	TRBD1	TGTGCCAGCAGCTTCCGCCGGGACAGGGCATACAATGAGCAGTTCTTC	CASSFRRDRAYNEQFF
once	TRBV27	TRBJ2-1	TRBD2	TGTGCCAGCAGTCCTCGACTAGCGGGGGGTAGTAATGAGCAGTTCTTC	CASSPRLAGGSNEQFF
NA	TRBV11-3	TRBJ2-7	TRBD2	TGTGCCAGCAGCCGTCTTAGAAGCGGGAGCGGCGACGAGCAGTACTTC	CASSRLRSGSGDEQYF
NA	TRBV5-4	TRBJ1-5	NA	TGTGCCAGCAGCTCAAGCATTCAGGAGCCCCAGCATTTT	CASSSSIQEPQHF
NA	TRBV2	TRBJ1-1	NA	TGTGCCAGCAGTGAAAGCTTGGCAGGGTCGGAAGCTTTCTTT	CASSESLAGSEAFF
NA	TRBV5-1	TRBJ2-1	TRBD1	TGCGCCAGCAGCTCGGGACAGGAGGTAGCCTACAATGAGCAGTTCTTC	CASSSGQEVAYNEQFF
NA	TRBV11-2	TRBJ2-5	NA	TGTGCCAGCAGCGTAACCGGGACAATTGAAGAGACCCAGTACTTC	CASSVTGTIEETQYF
once	TRBV4-2	TRBJ2-3	TRBD2	TGTGCCAGCAGCCAAGATATAGCGGGGGGCACAGATACGCAGTATTTT	CASSQDIAGGTDTQYF
once	TRBV15	TRBJ2-3	TRBD2	TGTGCCACCAGCAGAGATTCCCCTAGTAGCGGGAGCCCAGATACGCAGTATTTT	CATSRDSPSSGSPDTQYF
NA	TRBV19	TRBJ2-1	TRBD1	TGTGCCAGTAGGACACCGGGACAGGGAAACGGGGATGAGCAGTTCTTC	CASRTPGQGNGDEQFF
NA	TRBV11-3	TRBJ2-1	NA	TGTGCCAGCAGCGCCAGGGGACACCGATACAATGAGCAGTTCTTC	CASSARGHRYNEQFF
once	TRBV5-5	TRBJ2-1	TRBD2	TGTGCCAGCCCTAGCGGGGGGATATATTTAGTTGGCAATGAGCAGTTCTTC	CASPSGGIYLVGNEQFF